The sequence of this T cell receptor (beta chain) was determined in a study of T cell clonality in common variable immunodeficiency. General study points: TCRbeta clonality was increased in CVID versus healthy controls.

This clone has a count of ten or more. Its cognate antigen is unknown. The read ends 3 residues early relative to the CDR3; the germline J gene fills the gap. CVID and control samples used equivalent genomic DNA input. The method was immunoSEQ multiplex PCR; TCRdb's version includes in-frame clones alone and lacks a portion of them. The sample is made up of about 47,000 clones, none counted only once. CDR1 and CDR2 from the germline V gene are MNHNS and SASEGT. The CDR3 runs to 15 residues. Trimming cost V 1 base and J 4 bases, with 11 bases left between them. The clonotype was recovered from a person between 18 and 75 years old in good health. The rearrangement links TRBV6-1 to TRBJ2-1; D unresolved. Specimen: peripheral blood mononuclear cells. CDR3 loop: CASSEVPAPYNEQFF. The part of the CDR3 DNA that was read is TGTGCCAGCAGTGAAGTCCCAGCGCCGTACAATGAG.